This entry lists 16 T cell receptor beta chains sequenced from one sample in a study of blood T cell repertoires in COVID-19. TCRdb's copy holds only in-frame clones and misses some; the assay was immunoSEQ multiplex PCR. The data contain approximately 120,000 clones, around 74% of them seen just once; the ten biggest clones take up approximately 5.9%. Specimen: peripheral blood. The receptors here all came from a man of 80 years or more with COVID-19, enrolled during active disease.

The count of this clone is one. The chain employs TRBV3-1 (or the pseudogene TRBV3-2) and TRBJ2-4; 7 nucleotides align to TRBD2. CDR3 length equals 15 residues. Unmatched junction bases numbered 3, after V lost 2 bases and J lost 2 bases. Germline V CDR1 and CDR2: LGHDT, YNNKEL (reference sequence). The CDR3 nucleotides are TGTGCCAGCAGCCAAACGGGAGGAACCAAAAACATTCAGTACTTC. Its translation is CASSQTGGTKNIQYF.

The CDR3 region is CASSIRDTQPQHF. For the CDR3, the DNA is TGTGCCAGCAGCATCCGGGACACCCAGCCCCAGCATTTT. The chain combines TRBV7-2 with TRBJ1-5, with D possibly being TRBD1 (6 bases). The CDR3 is made up of 13 amino acids. The germline V gene encodes CDR1 SGHTA and CDR2 FQGNSA. Trimming stripped 5 bases from V and 7 bases from J, with 12 bases between.

The rearrangement joins TRBV11-3 to TRBJ1-6; D ambiguous. V was shortened by 5 bases and J by 10 bases, with 12 bases between the two germline ends. CDR3 length: 13 residues. CDR1 and CDR2 (germline): SGHNT, YENEEA. CDR3 sequence: CASSRTAGSPLHF. Here the CDR3 DNA reads TGTGCCAGCAGCCGCACGGCCGGGTCACCCCTCCACTTT. Drawing the rest from reference TRBV11-3 and TRBJ1-6, the complete variable domain is EAGVVQSPRYKIIEKKQPVAFWCNPISGHNTLYWYLQNLGQGPELLIRYENEEAVDDSQLPKDRFSAERLKGVDSTLKIQPAELGDSAVYLCASSRTAGSPLHFGNGTRLTVT.

The chain is built from TRBV28 and TRBJ1-5; unclear D gene. Germline CDR1 is MDHEN and CDR2 is SYDVKM. This CDR3 has 14 amino acids. The ends were cut back, 10 bases at V and 5 bases at J, with 18 bases in the middle. The CDR3 DNA follows: TGTGCCACCACTAGACCTGGGTCTCATCAGCCCCAGCATTTT. As protein: CATTRPGSHQPQHF. Full variable domain (outside the CDR3, taken from reference TRBV28 and TRBJ1-5): DVKVTQSSRYLVKRTGEKVFLECVQDMDHENMFWYRQDPGLGLRLIYFSYDVKMKEKGDIPEGYSVSREKKERFSLILESASTNQTSMYLCATTRPGSHQPQHFGDGTRLSIL.

The rearrangement links TRBV7-3 to TRBJ2-3, with TRBD2 identical over 7 bases. This CDR3 region has 16 residues. J lost 3 bases, V lost 0 bases, and 6 bases had no gene match. Germline CDR1 and CDR2: SGHTA and FQGTGA. The CDR3 loop reads CASSLTGGPATDTQYF. In DNA form, the CDR3 reads TGTGCCAGCAGCTTAACGGGAGGGCCTGCGACAGATACGCAGTATTTT.

The genes are TRBV7-2 and TRBJ2-3; D gene ambiguous. Trimming pared 6 bases from V and 0 bases from J, leaving 10 bases between. The CDR3 runs 14 residues. Germline V gene data show CDR1 as SGHTA and CDR2 as FQGNSA. The CDR3 bases are TGTGCCAGCAGGTGGCGGATTAGCACAGATACGCAGTATTTT. Protein product: CASRWRISTDTQYF.

The genes are TRBV7-9 and TRBJ1-6, with D possibly being TRBD1 (5 bases). V gave up 5 bases and J gave up 10 bases, with 18 bases separating them. The V gene's germline CDR1 is SEHNR and CDR2 FQNEAQ (reference sequence). This CDR3 has 15 residues. The CDR3 sequence: CASSPLMGQGSPLHF. CDR3 bases: TGTGCCAGCAGCCCCCTTATGGGGCAGGGCTCACCCCTCCACTTT.

This clone turned up a few times. The chain's CDR3 is CATRQGSNQPQHF. DNA for the CDR3: TGTGCCACCCGACAGGGTAGCAATCAGCCCCAGCATTTT. The chain recombines TRBV6-5 with TRBJ1-5, with TRBD1 identical over 7 bases. J lost 0 bases, V lost 10 bases, and 3 bases had no gene match. Germline-derived CDR1 and CDR2 are MNHEY and SVGAGI. This CDR3 spans 13 amino acids.

The rearrangement uses TRBV10-3 and TRBJ2-3, with TRBD1 matching 8 bases. The CDR3 is made up of 17 amino acids. Per germline, CDR1 ENHRY and CDR2 SYGVKD. After removal of 3 bases from V and 4 bases from J, the junction contained 12 bases not matched to a gene. The CDR3, as DNA: TGTGCCATCAGTGAAAGAGTCAGGGGGCAAGTGGCAGATACGCAGTATTTT. This sequence encodes CAISERVRGQVADTQYF.

As concerns this clone: Different DNA sequences within this sample yield the same CDR3. The rearrangement links TRBV29-1 to TRBJ1-1; D gene ambiguous. From germline, CDR1 is SQVTM and CDR2 ANQGSEA. Between the trimmed V and J ends, which lost 6 bases and 1 base, there was a span of 9 bases. This CDR3 comprises 12 residues. The CDR3, as DNA: TGCAGCGTCGCCGGGGAGAACACTGAAGCTTTCTTT. It yields the protein CSVAGENTEAFF.

The CDR3 nucleotides are TGCGCCAGCAGCTGGGGACAGGATAATGAAAAACTGTTTTTT. Protein: CASSWGQDNEKLFF. The chain uses TRBV5-1 and TRBJ1-4, with 8 bases fitting TRBD1. The CDR3 runs 14 residues. V shed 3 bases and J 4 bases; nucleotides not matched to a gene: 2. Germline values: CDR1 SGHRS, CDR2 YFSETQ. Filled out from reference TRBV5-1 and TRBJ1-4, the complete variable domain reads KAGVTQTPRYLIKTRGQQVTLSCSPISGHRSVSWYQQTPGQGLQFLFEYFSETQRNKGNFPGRFSGRQFSNSRSEMNVSTLELGDSALYLCASSWGQDNEKLFFGSGTQLSVL.

This chain uses TRBV7-8 with TRBJ2-3; 9 bases are shared with TRBD2. Per the germline V gene, CDR1 is SGHVS and CDR2 is FQNEAQ. There are 16 residues in the CDR3. V lost 4 bases and J lost 4; bases outside the gene matches: 9. CDR3 bases: TGTGCCAGCAGCTCGTCGGGGACTAGCAGACCAGATACGCAGTATTTT. This gives the protein CASSSSGTSRPDTQYF.

The chain combines TRBV5-1 with TRBJ2-1; 9 bases line up with TRBD2. Trimming removed 5 bases from V and 10 bases from J; junction bases left unmatched: 7. The germline CDR1 and CDR2 sequences are SGHRS and YFSETQ. The CDR3 consists of 13 residues. CDR3 sequence reads: CASRREAGGEQFF. Here the CDR3 DNA reads TGCGCCAGCAGGAGAGAGGCGGGAGGGGAGCAGTTCTTC.

This clone has just a few counts. This chain links TRBV20-1 with TRBJ1-2, with 7 bases aligning to TRBD1. The V gene's germline CDR1 is DFQATT and CDR2 SNEGSKA (reference sequence). V trimming: 3 bases; J trimming: 7 bases; junction bases outside the gene matches: 14. This CDR3 region has 15 residues. The DNA of the CDR3 is TGCAGTGCTAGTAAGGGACAGATGGGAGGACGTGGCTACACCTTC. Its protein is CSASKGQMGGRGYTF.

V is TRBV11-1 and J is TRBJ2-2, with 7 nucleotides matching TRBD1. Per germline, CDR1 SGHAT and CDR2 FQDESV (reference sequence). The J segment lost 13 bases and the V segment lost 5 bases, leaving 7 bases of the junction unmatched. There are 12 residues in the CDR3. CDR3 loop: CASSQDRVGLFF. In DNA, the CDR3 is TGTGCCAGCAGCCAAGACAGGGTCGGGCTGTTTTTT.

The chain joins TRBV5-1 to TRBJ2-6; D is unclear. The V gene lost 3 bases and the J gene lost 0 bases, with 7 bases spanning the gap. The length of the CDR3 is 15 residues. Per the germline V gene, CDR1 is SGHRS and CDR2 is YFSETQ. CDR3 nucleotide sequence: TGCGCCAGCAGCTCGAGCACCTCTGGGGCCAACGTCCTGACTTTC. Its protein is CASSSSTSGANVLTF.